Listed below are T cell receptor beta chains from one sample, sequenced in a study of shared clonotypes between healthy human individuals. Repertoires were generated with immunoSEQ multiplex PCR, while TCRdb's copy carries only in-frame clones and drops some. The sample contains about a million clones, approximately 80% of which appear only once. Sequenced sample: memory CD4+ T cells from PBMCs. These receptors originate from a man aged 18 to 29 in good health. Some clones in this sample may be carry-over from other donors' samples. Both conserved end residues are part of each CDR3. Each record gives: J gene, V gene, clone size, D gene, CDR3 DNA, CDR3 protein. D genes are given only for firm matches. For some rows the clone size is stated as once, few or many, or as a class when expanded; others skip it.

J: TRBJ2-7; V: TRBV15; size: .; D: TRBD2; DNA: TGTGCCACCAGCAGGAGACTAGCGGGGTCTAGGGAGCAGTACTTC; CDR3: CATSRRLAGSREQYF
J: TRBJ2-2; V: TRBV10-1; size: .; D: TRBD2; DNA: TGCGCCAGCAGTGGAGTGGGACTAGCGGGAGTGAACACCGGGGAGCTGTTTTTT; CDR3: CASSGVGLAGVNTGELFF
J: TRBJ2-1; V: TRBV28; size: .; D: .; DNA: TGTGCCAGCTTTCCGCCTAGGGGAGCTGCTAGTGAGCAGTTCTTC; CDR3: CASFPPRGAASEQFF
J: TRBJ1-2; V: TRBV28; size: .; D: .; DNA: TGTGCCACCGCGGGATCTAACTATGGCTACACCTTC; CDR3: CATAGSNYGYTF
J: TRBJ2-3; V: TRBV15; size: .; D: .; DNA: TGTGCCACCAGCAGGGACACAGATACGCAGTATTTT; CDR3: CATSRDTDTQYF
J: TRBJ2-2; V: TRBV7-9; size: .; D: .; DNA: TGTGCCAGCAAGACTGGGCGGAACACCGGGGAGCTGTTTTTT; CDR3: CASKTGRNTGELFF
J: TRBJ2-1; V: TRBV7-9; size: .; D: .; DNA: TGTGCCAGCAGCTTAGCTTTTGCGGGGAGGTACAATGAGCAGTTCTTC; CDR3: CASSLAFAGRYNEQFF
J: TRBJ2-3; V: TRBV28; size: .; D: .; DNA: TGTGCCAGCAGTTTAGGGGCTGGAAGGGGGGCAGATACGCAGTATTTT; CDR3: CASSLGAGRGADTQYF
J: TRBJ1-4; V: TRBV29-1; size: once; D: .; DNA: TGCAGCGCCCAAGAGGGGGGACCAACTAATGAAAAACTGTTTTTT; CDR3: CSAQEGGPTNEKLFF
J: TRBJ1-4; V: TRBV4-2; size: .; D: TRBD1; DNA: TGTGCCAGCAGCCAAGCAGGGGGGGCATTTAATGAAAAACTGTTTTTT; CDR3: CASSQAGGAFNEKLFF
J: TRBJ2-3; V: TRBV9; size: .; D: .; DNA: TGTGCCAGCAGCGTAGACGACAGGGAGGAAGATACGCAGTATTTT; CDR3: CASSVDDREEDTQYF
J: TRBJ2-7; V: TRBV11-2; size: .; D: .; DNA: TGTGCCAGCAGCTTATGGCGGGGAAGCTCCTACGAGCAGTACTTC; CDR3: CASSLWRGSSYEQYF
J: TRBJ2-5; V: TRBV6-5; size: few; D: .; DNA: TGTGCCAGCAGCCCCGGGGGTTGGGGTCAAGAGACCCAGTACTTC; CDR3: CASSPGGWGQETQYF
J: TRBJ1-1; V: TRBV4-2; size: .; D: .; DNA: TGTGCCAGCAGCCAGGCAGGCCACACTGAAGCTTTCTTT; CDR3: CASSQAGHTEAFF
J: TRBJ2-7; V: TRBV28; size: few; D: TRBD1; DNA: TGTGCCAGCATTACAGGGGGGTCCTACGAGCAGTACTTC; CDR3: CASITGGSYEQYF
J: TRBJ2-6; V: TRBV11-2; size: .; D: .; DNA: TGTGCCAGCAGCTCCCTATGGAGGAACTCTGGGGCCAACGTCCTGACTTTC; CDR3: CASSSLWRNSGANVLTF
J: TRBJ2-1; V: TRBV7-9; size: once; D: .; DNA: TGTGCCAGCAGTGGTAGGACTCGCTCCTACAATGAGCAGTTCTTC; CDR3: CASSGRTRSYNEQFF
J: TRBJ2-7; V: TRBV9; size: once; D: TRBD1; DNA: TGTGCCAGCAGTCCGGGACAGGGGAGAGGCTACGAGCAGTACTTC; CDR3: CASSPGQGRGYEQYF
J: TRBJ2-3; V: TRBV13; size: few; D: .; DNA: TGTGCCAGTAGGAGGGGACAAAAACACACAGATACGCAGTATTTT; CDR3: CASRRGQKHTDTQYF
J: TRBJ2-3; V: TRBV7-9; size: once; D: TRBD1; DNA: TGTGCCAGCGGACAGGACAGGGTTTCAGATACGCAGTATTTT; CDR3: CASGQDRVSDTQYF
J: TRBJ2-1; V: TRBV5-6; size: once; D: TRBD2; DNA: TGTGCCAGCAGCCCGACTAGCTTTTTAAGGGAGCAGTTCTTC; CDR3: CASSPTSFLREQFF
J: TRBJ1-2; V: TRBV4-1; size: .; D: .; DNA: TGCGCCAGCAGCCCAGTCATCAAAGGGGCAGTTGGCTATGGCTACACCTTC; CDR3: CASSPVIKGAVGYGYTF
J: TRBJ1-1; V: TRBV9; size: .; D: .; DNA: TGTGCCAGCAGCGTCTTAGGAGGGTTGGGTTTCTCTGAAGCTTTCTTT; CDR3: CASSVLGGLGFSEAFF
J: TRBJ2-2; V: TRBV7-3; size: .; D: TRBD1; DNA: TGTGCCAGCAGCTCGACAGGGGGAAACACCGGGGAGCTGTTTTTT; CDR3: CASSSTGGNTGELFF
J: TRBJ1-2; V: TRBV19; size: .; D: .; DNA: TGTGCCAGTAGGGACGGCTATGGCTACACCTTC; CDR3: CASRDGYGYTF
J: TRBJ1-1; V: TRBV28; size: .; D: TRBD1; DNA: TGTGCCAGCAGTTTACTCGGGACAGGGGCTGAAGCTTTCTTT; CDR3: CASSLLGTGAEAFF
J: TRBJ2-3; V: TRBV11-2; size: .; D: .; DNA: TGTGCCAGCAGCTTAGATCGGGGGACAGCCTCCACAGATACGCAGTATTTT; CDR3: CASSLDRGTASTDTQYF
J: TRBJ2-7; V: TRBV7-2; size: .; D: .; DNA: TGTGCCAGCAGCTTAGCGCCAGTCAGCTACGAGCAGTACTTC; CDR3: CASSLAPVSYEQYF
J: TRBJ2-2; V: TRBV2; size: .; D: .; DNA: TGTGCCAGCGCGGTGGTCCGGGAAGGGGAGCTGTTTTTT; CDR3: CASAVVREGELFF
J: TRBJ2-3; V: TRBV27; size: .; D: TRBD1; DNA: TGTGCCAGCAATCCTACAGGGGCCGCTGGGCAGTATTTT; CDR3: CASNPTGAAGQYF
J: TRBJ2-3; V: TRBV18; size: .; D: .; DNA: TGTGCCAGCTCACCCGTGGTGGATACGCAGTATTTT; CDR3: CASSPVVDTQYF
J: TRBJ1-5; V: TRBV19; size: many; D: .; DNA: TGTGCCAGTAGTATGGAGGGGCACAATCAGCCCCAGCATTTT; CDR3: CASSMEGHNQPQHF
J: TRBJ2-1; V: TRBV5-1; size: .; D: .; DNA: TGCGCCAGCAGGCGCCATGGTAGCGGATACAATGAGCAGTTCTTC; CDR3: CASRRHGSGYNEQFF
J: TRBJ2-7; V: TRBV28; size: .; D: .; DNA: TGTGCCAGTGTGGACTTCTCCTACGAGCAGTACTTC; CDR3: CASVDFSYEQYF
J: TRBJ2-7; V: TRBV28; size: once; D: .; DNA: TGTATGGTGGCGGGCCCTTTTTGGGAGCAGTACTTC; CDR3: CMVAGPFWEQYF
J: TRBJ2-7; V: TRBV7-6; size: .; D: .; DNA: TGTGCCAGCAGCTTAGGACTAGGCTACGAGCAGTACTTC; CDR3: CASSLGLGYEQYF
J: TRBJ1-5; V: TRBV30; size: .; D: .; DNA: TGTGCCTGGAGCCGGGACAGCAATCAGCCCCAGCATTTT; CDR3: CAWSRDSNQPQHF
J: TRBJ1-2; V: TRBV18; size: .; D: .; DNA: TGTGCCAGCTCCCCTGACGGGAACTATGGCTACACCTTC; CDR3: CASSPDGNYGYTF
J: TRBJ2-5; V: TRBV12-2; size: .; D: .; DNA: TGTGCAAGTCGCTTAAGGGGGTCAGTTAGGTACCAAGAGACCCAGTACTTC; CDR3: CASRLRGSVRYQETQYF
J: TRBJ1-5; V: TRBV11-2; size: many; D: .; DNA: TGTGCCAGCAGCTTAGAGGGGGATCAGCCCCAGCATTTT; CDR3: CASSLEGDQPQHF
J: TRBJ2-1; V: TRBV29-1; size: .; D: TRBD1; DNA: TGCAGCGTTTCGAGACAGGGTTGGGCGGAAGAGCAGTTCTTC; CDR3: CSVSRQGWAEEQFF
J: TRBJ2-4; V: TRBV5-1; size: .; D: TRBD1; DNA: TGCGCCAGCAGCCGGGACAGGGACATTCAGTACTTC; CDR3: CASSRDRDIQYF
J: TRBJ1-4; V: TRBV6-1; size: .; D: .; DNA: TGTGCCAGCAGTGAAGGCCTGCTGTGGGGGGCGGGCGAAAAACTGTTTTTT; CDR3: CASSEGLLWGAGEKLFF
J: TRBJ1-1; V: TRBV19; size: .; D: .; DNA: TGTGCCAGTAGTATTATAGGGGCAGTCAACACTGAAGCTTTCTTT; CDR3: CASSIIGAVNTEAFF
J: TRBJ2-5; V: TRBV30; size: few; D: TRBD1; DNA: TGTGCCTGGGGACAGGGATTGACCCAGTACTTC; CDR3: CAWGQGLTQYF
J: TRBJ1-2; V: TRBV6-5; size: .; D: .; DNA: TGTGCCAGCAGTGAAGGAGAGGGAGGTAATGGCTACACCTTC; CDR3: CASSEGEGGNGYTF
J: TRBJ2-7; V: TRBV4-2; size: .; D: .; DNA: TGTGCCAGCAGCCACCTGACAGACCCAAGAACCTACGAGCAGTACTTC; CDR3: CASSHLTDPRTYEQYF
J: TRBJ2-1; V: TRBV29-1; size: many; D: TRBD2; DNA: TGCAGCGCTCTAGCGGGAGCAGCCTACAATGAGCAGTTCTTC; CDR3: CSALAGAAYNEQFF
J: TRBJ2-7; V: TRBV2; size: .; D: .; DNA: TGTGCCAGCAGTATCTATGACGAGCAGTACTTC; CDR3: CASSIYDEQYF
J: TRBJ1-2; V: TRBV6-5; size: .; D: TRBD1; DNA: TGTGCCAGCAGTCCACCAGGACAGGCAAGAGTTGGCTACACCTTC; CDR3: CASSPPGQARVGYTF